Sequencing of this T cell receptor beta chain was carried out in a study of identical twins. TCRdb itself ran the 5' RACE reads through MiXCR, one entry per CDR3 protein. Of roughly 490,000 distinct CDR3 sequences in the sample, around 15% were seen once. Trimming shortened V by 6 bases and J by 5 bases, and 14 bases separated the two germline ends. The CDR3 loop spans 14 amino acids. CDR1 is MNHEY, CDR2 SVGEGT, per germline. This clonotype was observed a few times. All of the donors were Caucasians in good health. These sequences were also reported in another study, on yellow fever vaccine responses in identical twins.

This chain uses TRBV6-2 or TRBV6-3 with TRBJ1-5; possible D gene TRBD1, 5 bases. The material sequenced was CD4+ T cells sorted from blood. This TCR derives from a woman between 18 and 29 years old in good health. DNA for the CDR3: TGTGCCAGCAGCTACAGGCATGGATATCAGCCCCAGCATTTT. Its protein is CASSYRHGYQPQHF.